This TCR beta chain stems from a study of cytomegalovirus exposure and HLA in healthy donors. This CDR3 contains 14 residues. Per the germline V gene, CDR1 is MNHEY and CDR2 is SVGAGI. The V end was cut by 5 bases, the J end by 7 bases, with 18 bases between. PCR employed 60 Vbeta and 13 Jbeta primers. Profiled with immunoSEQ multiplex PCR; TCRdb holds only in-frame clones, not every one. The sample has 180,000 or so clones, roughly 79% seen once; the top ten hold roughly an eighth. With regard to this clone: Because the CDR3 is missing its conserved closing phenylalanine or tryptophan, this is likely a read error.

This sequence originates from a man between 50 and 59 years old in good health and CMV-seropositive. Sequenced input: PBMCs. V usage is TRBV6-5 and J usage is TRBJ2-7; a weak D match, TRBD2 (5 bases). The CDR3: CASSPIGIRGEQYL. CDR3 nucleotides: TGTGCCAGCAGTCCCATTGGGATCCGGGGTGAGCAGTACCTC.